The 25 T cell receptor beta chains given below trace back to one sample, sequenced in a study of T-cell memory formation after mild COVID-19. TCRdb reanalysed the 5' RACE reads using MiXCR and keeps one entry per CDR3 protein. The sample has over 12,000 distinct CDR3 sequences, roughly 19% seen once; the top ten hold around 48%. The sequencing input was PBMCs or a T cell subset sorted from them (not recorded which). Receptors originate from an adult woman who had mild COVID-19 (a few samples of this study predate the infection). Cell type and time point are not known.

The chain links TRBV13 to TRBJ1-2, with TRBD1 matching 11 bases. V was pared by 5 bases and J by 4 bases, with 9 bases of the junction left unmatched. CDR3 length equals 16 residues. The V gene's germline CDR1 is PRHDT and CDR2 FYEKMQ (reference sequence). CDR3 in amino acids: CASSQLRTGGVYGYTF. The CDR3 region has the DNA TGTGCCAGCAGCCAACTCCGGACAGGGGGCGTCTATGGCTACACCTTC.

This clonotype was counted many times. CDR3 amino acids: CAWRPGTSGIGADTQYF. The CDR3 DNA reads as TGTGCCTGGAGGCCCGGGACTAGCGGAATCGGAGCAGATACGCAGTATTTT. The chain couples TRBV30 to TRBJ2-3; 11 positions agree with TRBD2. CDR1 and CDR2 (germline): GTSNPN, SVGIG (reference sequence). V was clipped by 3 bases and J by 4 bases; unmatched bases: 12. CDR3 length: 17 residues.

This clonotype came up many times. The chain is built from TRBV7-8 and TRBJ2-5, with 12 positions matching TRBD2. Germline loops: CDR1 SGHVS, CDR2 FQNEAQ. Trimming cost V 1 base and J 1 base; bases outside gene matches: 1. The CDR3 totals 16 residues. CDR3 in DNA: TGTGCCAGCAGCTTAGGACTAGCGGGAGCCCAAGAGACCCAGTACTTC. It is translated as CASSLGLAGAQETQYF.

This clonotype was recorded at least ten times. The gene calls are TRBV7-9 and TRBJ2-6; D call uncertain. V dropped 5 bases and J dropped 2 bases, with 13 bases sitting between them. The CDR3 spans 16 residues. The germline V gene encodes CDR1 SEHNR and CDR2 FQNEAQ (reference sequence). For the CDR3, the DNA is TGTGCCAGCAGCCCCAAAGTTCTCCCTGGGGCCAACGTCCTGACTTTC. Protein product: CASSPKVLPGANVLTF.

By its share, this clonotype is medium-sized (0.01 to 0.1%). This rearrangement joins TRBV20-1 to TRBJ2-7, with TRBD2 matching over 8 bases. The ends lost 6 bases at V and 4 bases at J; junction bases unmatched: 8. Germline CDR1 DFQATT, CDR2 SNEGSKA (reference sequence). The CDR3 is 13 amino acids. The CDR3 region has the DNA TGCAGTGCCCCGGTAAGCGGGAGTTACGAGCAGTACTTC. It is translated as CSAPVSGSYEQYF.

This clonotype was detected ten times or more. The V gene is TRBV20-1, the J gene TRBJ2-2, with TRBD1 matching over 9 bases. This CDR3 has 20 amino acids. Germline CDR1 is DFQATT and CDR2 is SNEGSKA (reference sequence). Germline trimming cut 0 bases from V and 6 bases from J; bases unmatched to any gene: 20. The CDR3 DNA follows: TGCAGTGCTAGAGATTGGTCTAGTAAGGCCGGGACAGGGTCACCCGGGGAGCTGTTTTTT. Protein: CSARDWSSKAGTGSPGELFF.

This clonotype has a count of ten or more. The genes are TRBV20-1 and TRBJ1-1, with D perhaps TRBD1 (6 bases). Between the trimmed V and J ends, which lost 6 bases and 5 bases, there was a span of 10 bases. The germline V gene encodes CDR1 DFQATT and CDR2 SNEGSKA (reference sequence). The CDR3 length is 11 residues. CDR3 residues: CSAPQGTEAFF. The CDR3 DNA reads TGCAGTGCCCCACAGGGTACTGAAGCTTTCTTT.

There are many counts of this clonotype. The chain uses TRBV6-1 and TRBJ2-7; 9 bases fit TRBD2. The CDR3 totals 15 residues. CDR1 and CDR2 from the germline V gene are MNHNS and SASEGT. V dropped 2 bases and J dropped 3; count of bases not matched to a gene: 5. The CDR3 sequence: CASSEWAGGYYEQYF. The DNA of the CDR3 is TGTGCCAGCAGTGAATGGGCGGGAGGGTACTACGAGCAGTACTTC.

The chain combines TRBV7-3 with TRBJ2-5, with 12 bases fitting TRBD2. This CDR3 region has 16 residues. CDR1 is SGHTA and CDR2 is FQGTGA in the germline V gene. Trimming removed 5 bases from V and 5 bases from J; junction bases left unmatched: 9. Written as DNA, the CDR3 is TGTGCCAGCAGCCCCGGGGGACTAGCGGGTCCGGAGACCCAGTACTTC. It specifies CASSPGGLAGPETQYF.

This clonotype was counted ten times or more. The rearrangement joins TRBV20-1 to TRBJ2-3, with 7 nucleotides matching TRBD1. Germline CDR1 DFQATT, CDR2 SNEGSKA (reference sequence). With 2 bases clipped from V and 2 bases from J, the junction kept 7 bases outside the gene matches. The CDR3 extends over 15 amino acids. The CDR3 sequence: CSARRTGIYTDTQYF. In DNA, the CDR3 is TGCAGTGCTAGAAGGACAGGAATTTACACAGATACGCAGTATTTT.

In this sample, this clonotype is medium-sized (0.01 to 0.1%). CDR3: CASSLALATDEQFF. The CDR3 DNA reads as TGTGCCAGCAGCTTAGCACTAGCCACCGATGAGCAGTTCTTC. V is TRBV7-9 and J is TRBJ2-1; a possible D gene is TRBD2 (6 bases). The V end was cut by 0 bases, the J end by 8 bases, with 11 bases between. Germline V CDR1 and CDR2: SEHNR, FQNEAQ (reference sequence). The CDR3 has 14 residues.

This clonotype was counted ten times or more. The rearrangement joins TRBV19 to TRBJ1-5; D unresolved. The germline gives CDR1 LNHDA, CDR2 SQIVND (reference sequence). Trimming cost V 6 bases and J 1 base, with 16 bases left between them. CDR3 size: 16 residues. The CDR3 bases are TGTGCCAGTAGAGGACCGCACACGGGCAGCAATCAGCCCCAGCATTTT. Translation gives CASRGPHTGSNQPQHF.

This clonotype was counted many times. The chain joins TRBV12-3 or TRBV12-4 to TRBJ1-5; TRBD1 matches at 7 bases. V lost 3 bases and J lost 9; bases outside the gene matches: 14. The length of the CDR3 is 16 residues. CDR3 region: CASSFLPPKTGPPQHF. As DNA, the CDR3 is TGTGCCAGCAGTTTTTTACCCCCTAAGACAGGGCCGCCCCAGCATTTT.

This clonotype has a count of ten or more. The rearrangement joins TRBV10-3 to TRBJ1-1; 8 bases are a match to TRBD1. The CDR3 loop spans 12 amino acids. V lost 10 bases and J lost 14; bases outside the gene matches: 15. Germline V lookup: CDR1 ENHRY, CDR2 SYGVKD. CDR3 protein: CANAAGGHVRFF. In DNA, the CDR3 is TGTGCCAACGCTGCAGGGGGCCATGTAAGATTCTTT.

Many counts were recorded for this clonotype. The genes are TRBV6-2 or TRBV6-3 and TRBJ2-1; 15 nucleotides match TRBD2. The CDR3 runs to 17 residues. In germline, CDR1 is MNHEY, CDR2 SVGEGT. Germline trimming cut 5 bases from V and 8 bases from J; bases unmatched to any gene: 10. DNA of the CDR3: TGTGCCAGCAGTCACCCGGGACTAGCGGGAGGTAGCGATGAGCAGTTCTTC. This translates into CASSHPGLAGGSDEQFF.

This clonotype was recorded many times. The chain joins TRBV5-1 to TRBJ1-2; 9 bases are shared with TRBD1. This CDR3 has 15 amino acids. J gave up 4 bases and V 4 bases, and 8 bases lay outside the gene matches. Germline lookup yields CDR1 SGHRS and CDR2 YFSETQ. CDR3 residues: CASSITGGDGYGYTF. Here the CDR3 DNA reads TGCGCCAGCAGCATTACAGGGGGCGATGGCTATGGCTACACCTTC.

The chain has TRBV18 and TRBJ2-7; D is undetermined. V was shortened by 6 bases and J by 0 bases, with 15 bases between the two germline ends. CDR1 is KGHSH, CDR2 LQKENI, per germline. The CDR3 is made up of 15 amino acids. The CDR3 spells CASSPRSSSSYEQYF. The CDR3 DNA is TGTGCCAGCTCTCCCCGAAGCTCCAGCTCCTACGAGCAGTACTTC.

The sample holds many counts of this clonotype. The chain joins TRBV12-3 or TRBV12-4 to TRBJ2-5; 7 bases fit TRBD1. Germline trimming cut 6 bases from V and 5 bases from J; bases unmatched to any gene: 9. The CDR3 totals 14 residues. As DNA, the CDR3 is TGTGCCAGCAGCTCCGGGCTAGGGGGCGAGACCCAGTACTTC. Translation: CASSSGLGGETQYF.

This clonotype was counted ten times or more. The gene calls are TRBV7-6 and TRBJ1-1; TRBD1 matches at 7 bases. Germline CDR1 SGHVS, CDR2 FNYEAQ. Unmatched junction bases numbered 4, after V lost 6 bases and J lost 0 bases. The CDR3 spans 14 residues. For the CDR3, the DNA is TGTGCCAGCAGTCAGGGGGTTTTGAACACTGAAGCTTTCTTT. Amino acids: CASSQGVLNTEAFF.

This clonotype was seen ten or more times. The V and J genes are TRBV28 and TRBJ2-3; 12 positions match TRBD2. The CDR3 length is 17 residues. CDR1 and CDR2 from the germline V gene are MDHEN and SYDVKM. The J segment lost 1 base and the V segment lost 1 base, leaving 3 bases of the junction unmatched. The CDR3 protein is CASSLSRTSGGTDTQYF. The CDR3 region has the DNA TGTGCCAGCAGTTTATCCCGGACTAGCGGGGGCACAGATACGCAGTATTTT.

This clonotype was seen at least ten times. The gene calls are TRBV2 and TRBJ1-1; no firm D call. This CDR3 has 14 amino acids. Looked up from germline, CDR1 is SNHLY and CDR2 is FYNNEI. The V end was cut by 0 bases, the J end by 0 bases, with 5 bases between. The chain's CDR3 is CASSEAELNTEAFF. The CDR3 coding sequence is TGTGCCAGCAGTGAAGCAGAACTGAACACTGAAGCTTTCTTT.

This clonotype was detected only a few times. The chain couples TRBV7-2 to TRBJ2-3; 7 bases match TRBD2. The germline CDR1 and CDR2 sequences are SGHTA and FQGNSA. With V trimmed by 0 bases and J by 4 bases, 4 bases remained unmatched. This CDR3 is 15 amino acids long. The CDR3 here is CASSLAGGRADTQYF. The DNA of the CDR3 is TGTGCCAGCAGCTTAGCCGGGGGGAGGGCAGATACGCAGTATTTT. Combining the CDR3 with reference TRBV7-2 and TRBJ2-3 gives the whole variable domain GAGVSQSPSNKVTEKGKDVELRCDPISGHTALYWYRQSLGQGLEFLIYFQGNSAPDKSGLPSDRFSAERTGGSVSTLTIQRTQQEDSAVYLCASSLAGGRADTQYFGPGTRLTVL.

In this sample, this clonotype turned up many times. V gene TRBV12-3 or TRBV12-4 combines with J gene TRBJ2-2; perhaps TRBD2 as D (5 bases). Trimming removed 6 bases from V and 1 base from J, with 18 bases in between. This CDR3 is built from 17 residues. CDR3 sequence: CASRLWEPGLNTGELFF. CDR3 in DNA: TGTGCCAGCAGATTATGGGAACCGGGATTGAACACCGGGGAGCTGTTTTTT.

The sample holds many counts of this clonotype. This chain connects TRBV24-1 to TRBJ1-1; TRBD1 is a possible D gene (6 bases). The CDR3 length is 15 residues. V was shortened by 5 bases and J by 5 bases, with 17 bases between the two germline ends. Germline V gives CDR1 KGHDR, CDR2 SFDVKD. The CDR3 DNA is TGTGCCACCAGTGGTATCAGGGGCGGAGAAACTGAAGCTTTCTTT. It specifies CATSGIRGGETEAFF.

This clonotype was picked up many times. V gene TRBV7-6 combines with J gene TRBJ2-1, with D perhaps matching TRBD1 (6 bases). In germline, CDR1 is SGHVS, CDR2 FNYEAQ. The CDR3 is 14 residues long. V dropped 1 base and J dropped 9 bases, with 13 bases sitting between them. CDR3: CASSLGRQGSEQFF. In nucleotides, the CDR3 is TGTGCCAGCAGCTTAGGCCGGCAGGGGAGTGAGCAGTTCTTC.